The next 8 T cell receptor beta chains were all read from a single sample in a study of shared clonotypes between healthy human individuals. Sequencing used immunoSEQ multiplex PCR; TCRdb keeps in-frame clones, though not all of them. The sample has approximately 710,000 clones; roughly 91% are singletons. Sequenced material: memory CD8+ T cells from PBMCs. The subset is: CD45RO+ cells pooled with CCR7-negative TemRA cells. The receptor set was obtained from a man aged 18 to 29 in good health. Some clones in this sample may be carry-over from other donors' samples.

This clone has more than one count but fewer than ten. The chain combines TRBV6-4 with TRBJ2-3; 9 bases line up with TRBD2. The CDR3 length is 16 residues. The germline V gene has CDR1 MRHNA and CDR2 SNTAGT. V lost 0 bases and J lost 0; bases outside the gene matches: 1. DNA of the CDR3: TGTGCCAGCAGTGACTCGGGACTAGCTAGCACAGATACGCAGTATTTT. Translation gives CASSDSGLASTDTQYF.

This chain links TRBV4-2 with TRBJ2-7; TRBD2 matches at 8 bases. Trimming took 0 bases from V and 3 from J; bases not matched to a gene: 7. The CDR3 extends over 16 amino acids. Germline assignment: CDR1 LGHNA and CDR2 YNFKEQ. The CDR3 DNA is TGTGCCAGCAGCCAAGAGTGGCTAGCGGGCCGCTACGAGCAGTACTTC. It yields the protein CASSQEWLAGRYEQYF.

Note on this clone: The sample contains more than one DNA sequence encoding this CDR3. The chain uses TRBV2 and TRBJ2-7, with 7 positions matching TRBD2. In germline, CDR1 is SNHLY, CDR2 FYNNEI. The CDR3 length is 13 residues. Losses at the gene ends were 8 bases for V and 2 bases for J; bases not matched to a gene: 6. The CDR3: CASSEGRAYEQYF. CDR3 coding DNA: TGTGCCAGCTCGGAGGGGAGGGCCTACGAGCAGTACTTC.

The V call is TRBV9, the J call TRBJ2-3; 11 nucleotides align to TRBD1. Germline CDR1 and CDR2: SGDLS and YYNGEE. This CDR3 spans 15 amino acids. V shed 4 bases and J 3 bases; nucleotides not matched to a gene: 4. DNA of the CDR3: TGTGCCAGCAGCCCAGGGACAGGGGGTACAGATACGCAGTATTTT. Residues: CASSPGTGGTDTQYF.

The V call is TRBV5-6, the J call TRBJ2-1; 7 nucleotides match TRBD1. The germline gives CDR1 SGHDT, CDR2 YYEEEE. The CDR3 is made up of 12 amino acids. V lost 3 bases and J lost 7; bases outside the gene matches: 1. CDR3 DNA sequence: TGTGCCAGCAGCTGGGGACAGAATGAGCAGTTCTTC. Translated, it gives CASSWGQNEQFF.

In this sample, this clone turned up once. V is TRBV5-4 and J is TRBJ1-2, with TRBD1 as a possible D gene (5 bases). The V end was cut by 4 bases, the J end by 2 bases, with 21 bases between. The CDR3 totals 17 residues. Germline CDR1 is SGHNT and CDR2 is YYREEE (reference sequence). The CDR3 is CASSPSGQGLKNYGYTF. Written as DNA, the CDR3 is TGTGCCAGCAGCCCTTCAGGCCAGGGTTTAAAAAACTATGGCTACACCTTC.

This clone was picked up a small number of times. The chain recombines TRBV4-2 with TRBJ2-5; TRBD1 or TRBD2 may be the D gene (5 bases each). CDR1 LGHNA and CDR2 YNFKEQ come from the germline V gene. V dropped 0 bases and J dropped 4 bases, with 15 bases sitting between them. CDR3 length equals 16 residues. CDR3 sequence (DNA): TGTGCCAGCAGCCAAGATCTGGGGGTTTGGGGAGAGACCCAGTACTTC. It codes for CASSQDLGVWGETQYF.

The chain is built from TRBV28 and TRBJ2-1; 13 bases map to TRBD2. With 3 bases clipped from V and 12 bases from J, the junction kept 8 bases outside the gene matches. From germline, CDR1 is MDHEN and CDR2 SYDVKM. The CDR3 sequence is 15 residues long. CDR3 nucleotide sequence: TGTGCCAGCAGTTTGTTTACTAGCGGGAGGGCCGGGCAGTTCTTC. This gives the protein CASSLFTSGRAGQFF.